This TCR beta chain was recovered during a study of T-cell memory formation after mild COVID-19 (dated by TCRdb to about 2021). With respect to the entire study: TCR sequence clusters from the two donors were largely donor specific. In a couple of donors, T-cell clones that expanded and contracted after mild COVID-19 were followed by sequencing TCRalpha and TCRbeta repertoires longitudinally. The cohort was made up of two young adult volunteers, one female and one male, who were previously healthy. Here is what the overall study found, with its caveats: Clones contracting from day 15 to 85 had balanced CD4/CD8 phenotypes, while a second wave expanding from day 15 to 37 was biased towards CD4+. Some responding clones were found in pre-infection memory, which suggests that pre-existing cross-reactive memory T cells took part in the SARS-CoV-2 response. Whether the second-wave clones peaking on day 37 were SARS-CoV-2 specific was not confirmed. Contracting CD4+ clones were found mainly in CM and EM memory subsets, while CD8+ clones were enriched in EMRA. Only two mild cases were covered in the study, and larger cohorts including severe cases with pre-infection samples were considered necessary.

Comment on this clonotype: Its antigen specificity is not known. No much larger clone exists at a distance of one base, and base qualities are not known.

These reads were obtained on an Illumina NovaSeq 6000. cDNA libraries for TCRalpha and TCRbeta were prepared by 5'RACE using constant-segment primers, with sample barcodes and unique molecular identifiers added. RNA was extracted from every sample with Trizol reagent. Libraries were amplified in two PCR steps, with a second sample barcode and Illumina TruSeq adapters added in the second step. The libraries were sequenced on an Illumina NovaSeq using 2 x 150 bp paired-end reads. The paper's data handling went like this. Reads were demultiplexed and collapsed into UMI-guided consensus sequences with migec v1.2.7. Using mixcr v2.1.11, UMI consensuses were aligned to TRA and TRB V and J templates and then assembled into clonotypes. A clonotype was counted as expanded or contracted only if both edgeR and NoisET called the change significant, with noise models trained on biological replicates. For edgeR calls, the thresholds were a false discovery rate-adjusted p below 0.01 and a log2 fold-change of 1. As an exploratory analysis of dynamics, max-normalized trajectories of the 1000 most abundant clonotypes were examined by PCA with hierarchical clustering. Each responding clone was given a CD4 or CD8 phenotype based on the CD4+ and CD8+ repertoires, which had been sequenced separately. TCRdb reprocessing: public reads trimmed at Q25 with fastp, clones called with MiXCR, in-frame beta chains kept. Merged by CDR3 protein, the rows form single entries marked with the most common genes and DNA. TCRdb assigned the V and J calls; the authors' analysis was not used. In all, the sample holds roughly 340,000 distinct CDR3 sequences, and 20% to 25% of those were seen once. The biggest ten clones account for around 20% of the sample.

Ficoll-Paque density gradient centrifugation was used to isolate PBMCs. Sequenced: PBMCs or a T cell subset sorted from them (not recorded which). The sequence was collected from a man aged 18 to 30 who had mild COVID-19 (a few samples of this study predate the infection). The sample titles of this study are shuffled in the database, so cell type and time point are left out; the donor was told from shared clones.

The CDR3 corresponds to CASSPASATNEKLFF. The DNA is TGCGCCAGCAGCCCCGCCTCTGCAACTAATGAAAAACTGTTTTTT. Rearrangement joined TRBV5-1 to TRBJ1-4; the D gene identity is not certain. Trimming removed 4 bases from V and 0 bases from J, leaving 10 bases between the germline ends. The CDR1 and CDR2 encoded by the germline V gene are SGHRS and YFSETQ. Measured from the cysteine to the phenylalanine, the CDR3 is 15 residues long. Just the 45-base CDR3 DNA is kept, in frame starting at base 1.